The source of this T cell receptor beta chain is a study of T cells in Graves' hyperthyroidism and ophthalmopathy. Study-level results: In validation, the model predicted ophthalmopathy. These predictions came a median about 6.8 months before onset.

RNA transcripts gave rise to amplified TCR beta CDR3 regions. A first-round RT-PCR of the TCR CDR3 used the HTBI primer set. In TCRdb, the multiplex PCR reads were re-called with MiXCR into one record per CDR3 protein. The sample lists under 400,000 distinct CDR3 sequences; around a quarter were seen once. Germline-derived CDR1 and CDR2 are SQVTM and ANQGSEA. Germline trimming cut 7 bases from V and 5 bases from J; bases unmatched to any gene: 7. The CDR3 consists of 12 residues. Comment on this clonotype: The antigen is unknown.

This TCR came from a man between 45 and 60 years old with Graves' hyperthyroidism. The chain employs TRBV29-1 and TRBJ1-1, with 7 bases matching TRBD1. Sequencing used blood. The CDR3 DNA sequence: TGCAGCGCCCAACAGGGGCGGACTGAAGCTTTCTTT. Residues: CSAQQGRTEAFF.